These T cell receptor beta chains were read from a single sample in a study of CD8 T cells in Susac syndrome. MiXCR, run by TCRdb on the immunoSEQ multiplex PCR reads, gives a single entry per CDR3 protein. The profile shows approximately 150,000 distinct CDR3 sequences, around 90% of them singletons. The sequencing input was CD4+ T cells from PBMCs. These TCRs come from a human donor in good health. CDR3s include the opening cysteine and the closing phenylalanine or tryptophan. Each record gives: clone size, D gene, V gene, J gene, CDR3 DNA, CDR3 protein. A D gene is named only where the DNA matches it firmly. Clone size is stated in some rows and not others, as once, few, many or a class when expanded.

abundance: NA; d_gene: TRBD1; v_gene: TRBV3-1; j_gene: TRBJ2-7; CDR3nt: TGTGCCAGCAGCCAGGGACAGGATACCTACGAGCAGTACTTC; CDR3aa: CASSQGQDTYEQYF
abundance: NA; d_gene: NA; v_gene: TRBV5-4; j_gene: TRBJ2-4; CDR3nt: TGTGCCAGCAGCTCGATGGGGGGGGCGGGCATTCAGTACTTC; CDR3aa: CASSSMGGAGIQYF
abundance: NA; d_gene: NA; v_gene: TRBV30; j_gene: TRBJ2-3; CDR3nt: TGTGCCTGGGGACAATCCTTTAGCACAGATACGCAGTATTTT; CDR3aa: CAWGQSFSTDTQYF
abundance: NA; d_gene: TRBD2; v_gene: TRBV7-3; j_gene: TRBJ2-1; CDR3nt: TGTGCCAGCAGTCCCTTGGGGACTAGCGGCTCCTACAATGAGCAGTTCTTC; CDR3aa: CASSPLGTSGSYNEQFF
abundance: NA; d_gene: NA; v_gene: TRBV9; j_gene: TRBJ2-7; CDR3nt: TGTGCCAGCAGCCAACAGAGGGCGGCGGGCGAGCAGTACTTC; CDR3aa: CASSQQRAAGEQYF
abundance: NA; d_gene: NA; v_gene: TRBV6-5; j_gene: TRBJ1-3; CDR3nt: TGTGCCAGCAGTTACTCTCCAAGGGTGGACTCTGGAAACACCATATATTTT; CDR3aa: CASSYSPRVDSGNTIYF
abundance: NA; d_gene: TRBD1; v_gene: TRBV12-3/TRBV12-4; j_gene: TRBJ2-3; CDR3nt: TGTGCCAGCAGCCGTGGACAGGGTGGAACCGGAGGGAGCTCAGATACGCAGTATTTT; CDR3aa: CASSRGQGGTGGSSDTQYF
abundance: once; d_gene: TRBD1; v_gene: TRBV12-5; j_gene: TRBJ2-6; CDR3nt: TGTGCTAGTTCTGGGACAGCTAAATCTGGGGCCAACGTCCTGACTTTC; CDR3aa: CASSGTAKSGANVLTF
abundance: NA; d_gene: NA; v_gene: TRBV4-1; j_gene: TRBJ2-7; CDR3nt: TGCGCCAGCAGCCAAGGGGGACAAAGCTCCTACGAGCAGTACTTC; CDR3aa: CASSQGGQSSYEQYF
abundance: once; d_gene: NA; v_gene: TRBV29-1; j_gene: TRBJ1-3; CDR3nt: TGCAGCGTTGTGCTGCTGAGCTCTGGAAACACCATATATTTT; CDR3aa: CSVVLLSSGNTIYF
abundance: NA; d_gene: NA; v_gene: TRBV18; j_gene: TRBJ1-6; CDR3nt: TGTGCCAGCTCACCGGGGGGATCTAATTCACCCCTCCACTTT; CDR3aa: CASSPGGSNSPLHF
abundance: NA; d_gene: NA; v_gene: TRBV6-5; j_gene: TRBJ2-5; CDR3nt: TGTGCCAGCAGCTCCGGGCTAGGGCGAGAGACCCAGTACTTC; CDR3aa: CASSSGLGRETQYF
abundance: NA; d_gene: NA; v_gene: TRBV18; j_gene: TRBJ2-1; CDR3nt: TGTGCCAGCTCACACGGAGGGCCGCACGCTGAGCAGTTCTTC; CDR3aa: CASSHGGPHAEQFF
abundance: once; d_gene: NA; v_gene: TRBV6-1; j_gene: TRBJ2-1; CDR3nt: TGTGCCAGCAGTGAAGCGCGCCAGCAGAATGAGCAGTTCTTC; CDR3aa: CASSEARQQNEQFF
abundance: NA; d_gene: NA; v_gene: TRBV5-1; j_gene: TRBJ1-2; CDR3nt: TGCGCCAGCAGCTCCTACGCTCAATTCGGTGGCTACACCTTC; CDR3aa: CASSSYAQFGGYTF
abundance: NA; d_gene: NA; v_gene: TRBV20-1; j_gene: TRBJ2-3; CDR3nt: TGCAGTGCTCCCCGGGAGTCTATTGGTTGGGCAGATACGCAGTATTTT; CDR3aa: CSAPRESIGWADTQYF
abundance: few; d_gene: NA; v_gene: TRBV20-1; j_gene: TRBJ2-7; CDR3nt: TGCAGTGCTATCTTTCGTCTTAGCCCGAGGGAGCAGTACTTC; CDR3aa: CSAIFRLSPREQYF
abundance: NA; d_gene: NA; v_gene: TRBV28; j_gene: TRBJ2-3; CDR3nt: TGTGCCAGCCATCGGGGGCAGGGGCAAGCAGATACGCAGTATTTT; CDR3aa: CASHRGQGQADTQYF
abundance: NA; d_gene: NA; v_gene: TRBV18; j_gene: TRBJ1-1; CDR3nt: TGTGCCAGCTCACCACCGGAGGGAGGACAGTCTGAAGCTTTCTTT; CDR3aa: CASSPPEGGQSEAFF
abundance: NA; d_gene: NA; v_gene: TRBV10-3; j_gene: TRBJ1-3; CDR3nt: TGTGCCATCAGTGAATCAGGGTCCTCTGGAAACACCATATATTTT; CDR3aa: CAISESGSSGNTIYF
abundance: NA; d_gene: NA; v_gene: TRBV18; j_gene: TRBJ2-1; CDR3nt: TGTGCCAGCTCACCTATACAGACGAAGGGTGAGCAGTTCTTC; CDR3aa: CASSPIQTKGEQFF
abundance: NA; d_gene: NA; v_gene: TRBV20-1; j_gene: TRBJ2-5; CDR3nt: TGCAGTGCTAGAAGGGCAGGTCCCCAAGAGACCCAGTACTTC; CDR3aa: CSARRAGPQETQYF
abundance: NA; d_gene: TRBD1; v_gene: TRBV12-3/TRBV12-4; j_gene: TRBJ1-2; CDR3nt: TGTGCCAGCAGGTCGACAGGGGACTATGGCTACACCTTC; CDR3aa: CASRSTGDYGYTF
abundance: NA; d_gene: TRBD1; v_gene: TRBV30; j_gene: TRBJ1-2; CDR3nt: TGTGCCTGCGGCCGGGACAGGCCCTATGGCTACACCTTC; CDR3aa: CACGRDRPYGYTF
abundance: NA; d_gene: NA; v_gene: TRBV29-1; j_gene: TRBJ1-1; CDR3nt: TGCAGCGTTGAAAGTTTTCAATCGGGGATGGCCCCTGAAGCTTTCTTT; CDR3aa: CSVESFQSGMAPEAFF
abundance: NA; d_gene: NA; v_gene: TRBV21-1; j_gene: TRBJ1-1; CDR3nt: TGTGCCAGCAGCAAAATCGGTGGATCCGTCGGCACTGAAGCTTTCTTT; CDR3aa: CASSKIGGSVGTEAFF
abundance: NA; d_gene: TRBD2; v_gene: TRBV19; j_gene: TRBJ2-3; CDR3nt: TGTGCCAGTAGTAAAAGACTAGCTAGCACAGATACGCAGTATTTT; CDR3aa: CASSKRLASTDTQYF
abundance: once; d_gene: NA; v_gene: TRBV7-3; j_gene: TRBJ2-1; CDR3nt: TGTGCCAGCAGCTCCGGCAGCGCGAGCTCCTACAATGAGCAGTTCTTC; CDR3aa: CASSSGSASSYNEQFF